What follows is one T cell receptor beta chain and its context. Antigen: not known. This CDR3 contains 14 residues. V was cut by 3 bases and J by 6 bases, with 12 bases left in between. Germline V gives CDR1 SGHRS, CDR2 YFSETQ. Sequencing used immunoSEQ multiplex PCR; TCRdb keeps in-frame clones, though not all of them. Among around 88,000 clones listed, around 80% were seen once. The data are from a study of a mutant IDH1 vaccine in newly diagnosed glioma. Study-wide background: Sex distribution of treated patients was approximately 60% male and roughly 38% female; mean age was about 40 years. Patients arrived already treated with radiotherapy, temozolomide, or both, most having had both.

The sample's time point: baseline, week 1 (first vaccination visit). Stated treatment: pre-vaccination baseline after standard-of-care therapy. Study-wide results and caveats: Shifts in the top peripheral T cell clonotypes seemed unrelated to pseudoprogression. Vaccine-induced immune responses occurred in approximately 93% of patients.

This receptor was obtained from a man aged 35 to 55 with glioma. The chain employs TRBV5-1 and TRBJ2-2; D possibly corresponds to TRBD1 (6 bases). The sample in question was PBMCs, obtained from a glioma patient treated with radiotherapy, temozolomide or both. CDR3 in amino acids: CASSSGDGSGELFF. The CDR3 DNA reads TGCGCCAGCAGCTCAGGGGACGGCTCCGGGGAGCTGTTTTTT.